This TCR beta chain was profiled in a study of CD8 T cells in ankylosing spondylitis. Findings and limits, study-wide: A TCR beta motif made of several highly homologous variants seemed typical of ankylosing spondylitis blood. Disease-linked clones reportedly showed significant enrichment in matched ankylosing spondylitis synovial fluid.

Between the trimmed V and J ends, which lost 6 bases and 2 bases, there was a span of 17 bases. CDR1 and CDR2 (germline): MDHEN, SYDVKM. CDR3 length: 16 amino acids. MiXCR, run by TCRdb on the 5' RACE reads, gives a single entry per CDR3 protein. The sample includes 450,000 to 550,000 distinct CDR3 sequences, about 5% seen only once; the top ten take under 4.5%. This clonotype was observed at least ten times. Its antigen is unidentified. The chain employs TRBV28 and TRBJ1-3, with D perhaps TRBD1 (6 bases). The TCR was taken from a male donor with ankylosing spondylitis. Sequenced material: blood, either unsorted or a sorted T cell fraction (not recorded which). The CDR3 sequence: CASRTRGSLPGNTIYF. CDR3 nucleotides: TGTGCCAGCAGGACTAGGGGGTCCCTCCCTGGAAACACCATATATTTT.